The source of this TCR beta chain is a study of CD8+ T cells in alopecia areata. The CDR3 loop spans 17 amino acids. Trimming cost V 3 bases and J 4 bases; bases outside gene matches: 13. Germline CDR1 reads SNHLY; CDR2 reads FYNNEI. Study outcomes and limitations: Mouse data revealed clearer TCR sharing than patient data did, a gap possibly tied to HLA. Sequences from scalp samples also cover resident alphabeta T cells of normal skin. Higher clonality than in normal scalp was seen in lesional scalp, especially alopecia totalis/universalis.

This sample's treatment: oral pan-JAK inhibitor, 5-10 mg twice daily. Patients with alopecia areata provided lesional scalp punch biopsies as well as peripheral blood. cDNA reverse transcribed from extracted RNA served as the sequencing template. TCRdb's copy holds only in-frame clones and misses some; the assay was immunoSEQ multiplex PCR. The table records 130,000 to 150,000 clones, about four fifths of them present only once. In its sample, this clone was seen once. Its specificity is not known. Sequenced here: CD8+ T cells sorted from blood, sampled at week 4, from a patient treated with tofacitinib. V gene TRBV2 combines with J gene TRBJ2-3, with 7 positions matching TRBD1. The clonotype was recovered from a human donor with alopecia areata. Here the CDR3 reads CASSELTGAGWADTQYF. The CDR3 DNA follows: TGTGCCAGCAGTGAGCTAACAGGGGCAGGTTGGGCAGATACGCAGTATTTT.